The text below deals with one T cell receptor (beta chain). Its antigen is unknown. Every single patient, without exception, relapsed after autologous stem cell transplantation, and brentuximab vedotin exposure varied. V was trimmed by 2 bases and J by 3 bases, leaving 11 bases between them. From germline, CDR1 is LNHNV and CDR2 YYDKDF (reference sequence). The CDR3 totals 15 residues. The data originate from a study of PD-1 blockade in classical Hodgkin lymphoma. Generated by immunoSEQ multiplex PCR, the TCRdb table keeps only in-frame clones and is missing some. The sample consists of approximately 11,000 clones, about 79% of them appearing once. Notes on the study in general: Nivolumab starters within 1 year of ASCT were excluded. Newly diagnosed patients had diversity similar to the baseline diversity of complete responders. When set against healthy donors, newly diagnosed patients were reported to show lower baseline TCR diversity.

This TCR was recovered from a human donor with classical Hodgkin lymphoma. This chain joins TRBV15 and TRBJ1-3; perhaps TRBD1 as D (6 bases). Specimen: peripheral blood mononuclear cells (PBMCs), collected at baseline. CDR3 nucleotide sequence: TGTGCCACCAGCAGAAGGGGGGTGGTTGGAAACACCATATATTTT. This codes for CATSRRGVVGNTIYF.